A single sample is the source of the 11 T cell receptor beta chains below, sequenced in a study of T cells after yellow fever vaccination. TCRdb ran MiXCR on the 5' RACE reads and lists one entry per CDR3 protein. Of about 210,000 distinct CDR3 sequences listed, roughly 6.2% are singletons. This sample comprised CD4+ T cells sorted from PBMCs, obtained on the day of the yellow fever booster vaccination. The source of these receptors is a man in his thirties or forties who received the YFV17D yellow fever vaccine.

This clonotype was recorded at least ten times. Here the CDR3 reads CASSLAPAGALGEQFF. Here the CDR3 DNA reads TGTGCCAGCAGCTTAGCGCCTGCGGGAGCTTTAGGGGAGCAGTTCTTC. The J gene is TRBJ2-1, the V gene TRBV7-2; 7 nucleotides line up with TRBD2. Germline CDR1 is SGHTA and CDR2 is FQGNSA. The CDR3 loop spans 16 amino acids. The trim removed 0 bases at V and 10 bases at J, leaving 12 bases unmatched.

This clonotype was detected ten times or more. This chain links TRBV3-1 with TRBJ1-1; D gene uncertain. Germline CDR1 is LGHDT and CDR2 is YNNKEL (reference sequence). The CDR3 runs to 14 residues. The V end lost 3 bases, the J end lost 3 bases, and 11 bases lay between the germline ends. The CDR3, as DNA: TGTGCCAGCAGCCATATAGGTAGTGACACTGAAGCTTTCTTT. Translated: CASSHIGSDTEAFF.

This clonotype was found many times. V gene TRBV6-2 or TRBV6-3 combines with J gene TRBJ2-1, with 9 bases lining up with TRBD2. V dropped 5 bases and J dropped 0; count of bases not matched to a gene: 17. Germline assignment: CDR1 MNHEY and CDR2 SVGEGT. CDR3 length equals 20 residues. The CDR3 DNA is TGTGCCAGCAGTCTCCGACTAGCGGCGCAACCAATGAGCTCCTACAATGAGCAGTTCTTC. It encodes CASSLRLAAQPMSSYNEQFF.

This clonotype has a count of ten or more. The rearrangement uses TRBV4-1 and TRBJ2-1; 7 bases line up with TRBD1. The J segment lost 6 bases and the V segment lost 1 base, leaving 12 bases of the junction unmatched. The CDR3 is 17 amino acids. Germline CDR1 reads MGHRA; CDR2 reads YSYEKL. The CDR3 sequence is CASSQGPDRDRINEQFF. The CDR3 DNA reads as TGCGCCAGCAGCCAAGGACCCGACAGGGATAGAATCAATGAGCAGTTCTTC.

The table lists this clonotype with many counts. The chain links TRBV28 to TRBJ2-5; D unclear. This CDR3 is 13 amino acids long. The V gene's germline CDR1 is MDHEN and CDR2 SYDVKM. V was shortened by 3 bases and J by 4 bases, with 9 bases between the two germline ends. The CDR3 region has the DNA TGTGCCAGCAGTTTCCGATCTCCAGAGACCCAGTACTTC. It translates to CASSFRSPETQYF.

This clonotype appeared a few times. This chain links TRBV5-4 with TRBJ2-1; TRBD2 matches at 13 bases. Germline CDR1 SGHNT, CDR2 YYREEE (reference sequence). Trimming took 1 base from V and 9 from J; bases not matched to a gene: 4. CDR3 size: 15 residues. The CDR3 loop is CASSLRTSGSSEQFF. In DNA form, the CDR3 reads TGTGCCAGCAGCTTGAGGACTAGCGGGAGCAGTGAGCAGTTCTTC.

This clonotype appeared many times. This chain uses TRBV7-9 with TRBJ2-7; D is undetermined. This CDR3 is built from 14 residues. Germline V gene data show CDR1 as SEHNR and CDR2 as FQNEAQ (reference sequence). The V and J ends lost 1 base and 4 bases respectively, with 11 bases between them. The CDR3 reads CASSLGGSGYEQYF. The CDR3 coding sequence is TGTGCCAGCAGCTTAGGAGGTTCTGGGTACGAGCAGTACTTC. Drawing the rest from reference TRBV7-9 and TRBJ2-7, the complete variable domain is DTGVSQNPRHKITKRGQNVTFRCDPISEHNRLYWYRQTLGQGPEFLTYFQNEAQLEKSRLLSDRFSAERPKGSFSTLEIQRTEQGDSAMYLCASSLGGSGYEQYFGPGTRLTVT.

V is TRBV30 and J is TRBJ2-5; no reliable D call. Trimming took off 0 bases at V and 14 bases at J, with 16 bases between the two ends. The CDR3 has 12 amino acids. Per germline, CDR1 GTSNPN and CDR2 SVGIG (reference sequence). CDR3: CAWSVDQLSPYF. CDR3 DNA sequence: TGTGCCTGGAGTGTCGATCAGCTTTCCCCATACTTC.

The chain links TRBV29-1 to TRBJ2-3, with TRBD2 identical over 12 bases. The CDR3 runs to 14 residues. Looked up from germline, CDR1 is SQVTM and CDR2 is ANQGSEA. The junction had 5 bases not matched to a gene; V was cut back by 7 bases and J by 3 bases. The CDR3 sequence is CSAQTSGRTDTQYF. CDR3 nucleotides: TGCAGCGCCCAGACTAGCGGGAGAACAGATACGCAGTATTTT.

This chain joins TRBV28 and TRBJ2-7, with D perhaps matching TRBD1 (6 bases). With 3 bases removed from V and 4 bases from J, the gap between germline ends came to 19 bases. Germline loops: CDR1 MDHEN, CDR2 SYDVKM. The CDR3 runs 16 residues. The CDR3 reads CASSFGGGAGRYEQYF. The CDR3 coding sequence is TGTGCCAGCAGTTTTGGTGGGGGCGCGGGTCGATACGAGCAGTACTTC.

This clonotype was seen a handful of times. This chain uses TRBV5-6 with TRBJ2-1; 10 bases align to TRBD2. This CDR3 is built from 16 residues. The germline V gene has CDR1 SGHDT and CDR2 YYEEEE. The ends lost 0 bases at V and 5 bases at J; junction bases unmatched: 5. The CDR3 spells CASSLESGRAHNEQFF. CDR3 in DNA: TGTGCCAGCAGCTTGGAGAGCGGGAGGGCCCACAATGAGCAGTTCTTC.